The clone carrying this TCR beta chain was found many times. Amplification of the TCR beta CDR3 regions used RNA transcripts (as template). First-round RT-PCR with HTBI primers preceded a second-round multiplex PCR. TCRdb itself ran the multiplex PCR reads through MiXCR, one entry per CDR3 protein. The profile shows 300,000 to 450,000 distinct CDR3 sequences, roughly 17% of them singletons. This specimen belongs to a study of Graves' ophthalmopathy and Graves' hyperthyroidism. Newly diagnosed, the hyperthyroidism patients had under 2 months' duration and were aged 18 to 65. The origin of this receptor is an adult woman with stable Graves' hyperthyroidism. Material for sequencing was peripheral blood.

The CDR3: CSASSTSNQPQHF. CDR3 DNA: TGCAGTGCTAGTTCCACGAGCAATCAGCCCCAGCATTTT. The chain employs TRBV20-1 and TRBJ1-5; D is undetermined. There are 13 residues in the CDR3. Trimming shortened V by 3 bases and J by 1 base, and 7 bases separated the two germline ends. The germline gives CDR1 DFQATT, CDR2 SNEGSKA (reference sequence).